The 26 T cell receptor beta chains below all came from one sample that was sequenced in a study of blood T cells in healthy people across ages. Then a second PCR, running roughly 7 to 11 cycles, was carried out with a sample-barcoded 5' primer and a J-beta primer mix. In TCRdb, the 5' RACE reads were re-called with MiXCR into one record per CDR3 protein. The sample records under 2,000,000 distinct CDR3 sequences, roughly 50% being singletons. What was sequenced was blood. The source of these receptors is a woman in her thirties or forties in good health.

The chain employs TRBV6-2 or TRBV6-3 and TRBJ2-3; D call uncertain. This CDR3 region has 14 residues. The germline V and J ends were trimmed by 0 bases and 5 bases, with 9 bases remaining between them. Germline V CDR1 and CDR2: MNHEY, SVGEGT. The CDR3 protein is CASSYSRIGDTQYF. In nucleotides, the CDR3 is TGTGCCAGCAGTTACTCGAGGATTGGAGATACGCAGTATTTT.

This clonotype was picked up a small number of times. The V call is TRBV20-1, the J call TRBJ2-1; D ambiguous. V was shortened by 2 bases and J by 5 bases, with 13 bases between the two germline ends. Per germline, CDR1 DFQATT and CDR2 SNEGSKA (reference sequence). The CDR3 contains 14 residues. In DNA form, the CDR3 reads TGCAGTGCTAGACCGCCTCCTCTCGACAATGAGCAGTTCTTC. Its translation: CSARPPPLDNEQFF.

The CDR3 reads CASSLVGRGPETQYF. For the CDR3, the DNA is TGTGCCAGCAGCTTAGTCGGCAGGGGGCCCGAGACCCAGTACTTC. The chain is built from TRBV7-9 and TRBJ2-5; TRBD1 aligns across 8 bases. The J segment lost 5 bases and the V segment lost 1 base, leaving 6 bases of the junction unmatched. The V gene's germline CDR1 is SEHNR and CDR2 FQNEAQ (reference sequence). The CDR3 totals 15 residues.

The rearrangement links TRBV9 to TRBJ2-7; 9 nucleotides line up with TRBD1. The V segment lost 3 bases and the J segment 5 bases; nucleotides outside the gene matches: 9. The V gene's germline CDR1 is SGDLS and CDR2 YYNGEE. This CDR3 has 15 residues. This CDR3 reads CASSAQDRGVNEQYF. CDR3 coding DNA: TGTGCCAGCAGCGCCCAAGACAGGGGGGTGAACGAGCAGTACTTC.

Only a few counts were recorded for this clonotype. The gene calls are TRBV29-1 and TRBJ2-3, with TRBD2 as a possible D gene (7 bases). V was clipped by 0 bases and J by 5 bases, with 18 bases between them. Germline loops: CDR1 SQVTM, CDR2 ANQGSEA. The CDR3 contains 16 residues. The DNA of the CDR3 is TGCAGCGTTGAAGAAGGTCTTGCGGGGGCCGGAGATACGCAGTATTTT. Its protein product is CSVEEGLAGAGDTQYF.

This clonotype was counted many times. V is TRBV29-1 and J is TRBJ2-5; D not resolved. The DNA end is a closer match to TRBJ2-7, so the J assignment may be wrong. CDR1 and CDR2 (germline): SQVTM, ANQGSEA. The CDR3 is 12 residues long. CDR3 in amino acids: CSVEERGSEQYF. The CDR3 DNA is TGCAGCGTTGAGGAACGAGGAAGCGAGCAGTACTTC.

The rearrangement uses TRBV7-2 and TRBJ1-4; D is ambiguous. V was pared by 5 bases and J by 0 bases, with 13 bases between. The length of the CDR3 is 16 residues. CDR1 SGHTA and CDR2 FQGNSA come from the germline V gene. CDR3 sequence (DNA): TGTGCCAGCAGCCGTACCGGGTTACCAACTAATGAAAAACTGTTTTTT. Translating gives CASSRTGLPTNEKLFF.

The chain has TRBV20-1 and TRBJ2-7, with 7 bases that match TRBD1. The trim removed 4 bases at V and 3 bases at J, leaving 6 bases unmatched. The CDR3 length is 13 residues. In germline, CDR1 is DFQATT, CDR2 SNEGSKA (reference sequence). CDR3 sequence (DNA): TGCAGTGCTACTCGACAGGGCGACTACGAGCAGTACTTC. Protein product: CSATRQGDYEQYF.

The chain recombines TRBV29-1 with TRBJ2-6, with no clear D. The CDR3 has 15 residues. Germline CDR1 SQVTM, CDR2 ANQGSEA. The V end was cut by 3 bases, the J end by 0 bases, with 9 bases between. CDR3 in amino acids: CSVETGDSGANVLTF. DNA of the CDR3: TGCAGCGTTGAGACGGGCGACTCTGGGGCCAACGTCCTGACTTTC.

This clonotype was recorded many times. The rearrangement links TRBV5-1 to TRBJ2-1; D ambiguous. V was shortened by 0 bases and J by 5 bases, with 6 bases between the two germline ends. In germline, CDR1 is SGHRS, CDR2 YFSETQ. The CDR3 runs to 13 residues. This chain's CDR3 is CASSLGRNNEQFF. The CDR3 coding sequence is TGCGCCAGCAGCTTGGGTCGGAACAATGAGCAGTTCTTC.

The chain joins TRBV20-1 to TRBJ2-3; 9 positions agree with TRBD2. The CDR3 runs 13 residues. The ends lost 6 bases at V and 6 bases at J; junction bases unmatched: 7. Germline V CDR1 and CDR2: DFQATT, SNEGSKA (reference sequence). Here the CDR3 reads CSAPRTSEDTQYF. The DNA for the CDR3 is TGCAGTGCCCCTAGGACTAGCGAGGATACGCAGTATTTT.

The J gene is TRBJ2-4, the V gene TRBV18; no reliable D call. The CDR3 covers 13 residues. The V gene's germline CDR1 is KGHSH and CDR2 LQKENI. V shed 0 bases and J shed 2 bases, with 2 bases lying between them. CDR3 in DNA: TGTGCCAGCTCACCACCGTCCAAAAACATTCAGTACTTC. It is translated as CASSPPSKNIQYF.

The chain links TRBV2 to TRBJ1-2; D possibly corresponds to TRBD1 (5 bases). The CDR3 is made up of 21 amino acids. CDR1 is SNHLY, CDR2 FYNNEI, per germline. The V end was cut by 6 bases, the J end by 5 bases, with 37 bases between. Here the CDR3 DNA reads TGTGCCAGCAGCGTCGGACGGGGGAACGACCGTGGGAAGCGAGAACAGTATGGCTACACCTTC. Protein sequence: CASSVGRGNDRGKREQYGYTF.

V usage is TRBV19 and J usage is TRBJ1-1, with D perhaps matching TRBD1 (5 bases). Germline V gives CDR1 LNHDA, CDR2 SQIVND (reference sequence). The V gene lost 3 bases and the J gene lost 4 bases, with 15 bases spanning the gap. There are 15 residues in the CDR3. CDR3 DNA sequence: TGTGCCAGTAGTATCGACTTAAGGGGCGCCACTGAAGCTTTCTTT. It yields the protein CASSIDLRGATEAFF.

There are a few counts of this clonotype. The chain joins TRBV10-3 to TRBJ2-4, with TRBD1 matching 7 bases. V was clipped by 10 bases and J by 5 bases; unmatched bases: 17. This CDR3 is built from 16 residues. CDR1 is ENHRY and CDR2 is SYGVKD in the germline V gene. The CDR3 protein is CASAQGLSSRENIQYF. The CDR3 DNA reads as TGTGCCAGTGCACAGGGGCTATCCAGCCGGGAAAACATTCAGTACTTC.

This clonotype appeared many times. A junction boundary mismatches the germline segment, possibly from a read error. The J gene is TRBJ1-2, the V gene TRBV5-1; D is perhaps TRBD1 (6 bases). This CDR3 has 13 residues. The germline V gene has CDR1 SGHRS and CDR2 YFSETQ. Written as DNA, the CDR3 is TGTGCCAGCAGCACAGGGACAAACTATGGCTACACCTTC. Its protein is CASSTGTNYGYTF.

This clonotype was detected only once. CDR3 in DNA: TGTGCCAGCAGCTTAAGTATGGGGGCGGGTAACTATGGCTACACCTTC. Residues: CASSLSMGAGNYGYTF. The chain has TRBV11-2 and TRBJ1-2; the D gene is possibly TRBD1 (6 bases). Deletions cut 2 bases from V and 1 base from J, with 14 bases between. Germline CDR1 SGHAT, CDR2 FQNNGV. The CDR3 is 16 residues long. Filled out from reference TRBV11-2 and TRBJ1-2, the complete variable domain reads EAGVAQSPRYKIIEKRQSVAFWCNPISGHATLYWYQQILGQGPKLLIQFQNNGVVDDSQLPKDRFSAERLKGVDSTLKIQPAKLEDSAVYLCASSLSMGAGNYGYTFGSGTRLTVV.

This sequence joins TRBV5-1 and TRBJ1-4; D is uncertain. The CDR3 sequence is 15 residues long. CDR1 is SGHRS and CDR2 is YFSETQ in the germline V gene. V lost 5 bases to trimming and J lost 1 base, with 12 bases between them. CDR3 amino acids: CASRRLGETNEKLFF. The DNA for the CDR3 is TGCGCCAGCAGACGGTTGGGAGAAACTAATGAAAAACTGTTTTTT.

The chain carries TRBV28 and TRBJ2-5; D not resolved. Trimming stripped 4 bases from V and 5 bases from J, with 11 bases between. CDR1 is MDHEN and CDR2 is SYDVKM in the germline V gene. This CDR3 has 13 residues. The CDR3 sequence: CASSSVLGETQYF. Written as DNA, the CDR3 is TGTGCCAGCAGTTCAGTGTTAGGGGAGACCCAGTACTTC.

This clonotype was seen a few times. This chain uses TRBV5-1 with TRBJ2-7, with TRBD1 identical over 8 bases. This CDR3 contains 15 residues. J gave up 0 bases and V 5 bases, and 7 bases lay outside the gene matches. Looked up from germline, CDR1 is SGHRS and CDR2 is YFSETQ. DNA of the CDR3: TGCGCCAGCAGTTCCGGGACAGGAGACTCCTACGAGCAGTACTTC. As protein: CASSSGTGDSYEQYF.

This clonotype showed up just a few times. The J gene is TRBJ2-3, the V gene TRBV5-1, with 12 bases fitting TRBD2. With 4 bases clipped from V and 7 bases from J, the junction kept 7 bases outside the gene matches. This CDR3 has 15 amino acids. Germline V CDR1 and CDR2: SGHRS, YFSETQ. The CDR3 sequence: CASSGTSGGSYTQYF. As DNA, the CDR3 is TGCGCCAGCAGCGGAACTAGCGGGGGGTCATATACGCAGTATTTT.

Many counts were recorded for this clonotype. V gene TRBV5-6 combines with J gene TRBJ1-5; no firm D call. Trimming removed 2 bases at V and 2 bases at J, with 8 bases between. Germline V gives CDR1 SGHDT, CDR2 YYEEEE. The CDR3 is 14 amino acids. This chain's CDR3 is CASSLGLGNQPQHF. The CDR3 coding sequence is TGTGCCAGCAGCTTAGGGTTAGGCAATCAGCCCCAGCATTTT.

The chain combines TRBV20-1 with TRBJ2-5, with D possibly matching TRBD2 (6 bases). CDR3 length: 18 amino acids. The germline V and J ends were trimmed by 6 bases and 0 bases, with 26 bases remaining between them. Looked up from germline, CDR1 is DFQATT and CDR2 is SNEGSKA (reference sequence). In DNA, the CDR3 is TGCAGTGCGAACGTAGCGGAGCAGATATTTTCTTACCAAGAGACCCAGTACTTC. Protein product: CSANVAEQIFSYQETQYF.

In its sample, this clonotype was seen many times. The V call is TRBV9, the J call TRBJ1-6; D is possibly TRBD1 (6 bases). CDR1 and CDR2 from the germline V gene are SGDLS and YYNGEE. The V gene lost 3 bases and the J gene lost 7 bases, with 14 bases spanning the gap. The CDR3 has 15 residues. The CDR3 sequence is CASSATHQGNSPLHF. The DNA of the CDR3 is TGTGCCAGCAGCGCCACGCATCAGGGGAATTCACCCCTCCACTTT.

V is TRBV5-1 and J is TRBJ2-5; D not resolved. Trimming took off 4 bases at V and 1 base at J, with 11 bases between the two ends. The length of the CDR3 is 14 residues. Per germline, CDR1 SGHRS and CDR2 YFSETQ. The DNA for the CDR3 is TGCGCCAGCAGCAGCGTGGGGTCCCAAGAGACCCAGTACTTC. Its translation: CASSSVGSQETQYF.

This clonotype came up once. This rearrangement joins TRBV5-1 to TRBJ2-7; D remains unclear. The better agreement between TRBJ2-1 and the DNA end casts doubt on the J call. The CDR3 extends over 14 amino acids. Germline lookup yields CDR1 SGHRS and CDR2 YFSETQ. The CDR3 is CASSLDSGSYEQFF. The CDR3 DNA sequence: TGCGCCAGCAGCTTGGACAGTGGGTCCTACGAGCAGTTCTTC.